Each of the 15 T cell receptor beta chains below was sequenced from the same sample in a study of vaccination effects on CD4 cells after COVID-19. CD4+ T cell isolation took place after 10 days of culture. Either the mRNA-1273 or the BNT162b2 vaccine was given to participants as two doses. Their antigens are not known. Clones were sequenced by immunoSEQ multiplex PCR, and TCRdb holds only the in-frame ones, with some missing. The table has around 40,000 clones, roughly 72% seen once. The sample here was CD4+ T cells from PBMCs cultured without peptide, taken after COVID-19 vaccination. The receptors here all came from a human donor who received a COVID-19 vaccine.

The rearrangement links TRBV6-5 to TRBJ2-6; D unresolved. Trimming shortened V by 0 bases and J by 2 bases, and 5 bases separated the two germline ends. The CDR3 contains 15 residues. Looked up from germline, CDR1 is MNHEY and CDR2 is SVGAGI. The CDR3 here is CASSYSETGANVLTF. CDR3 bases: TGTGCCAGCAGTTACTCGGAGACTGGGGCCAACGTCCTGACTTTC.

The chain has TRBV18 and TRBJ1-3, with 8 bases identical to TRBD1. CDR3 length: 16 amino acids. The trim removed 6 bases at V and 0 bases at J, leaving 7 bases unmatched. Germline CDR1 and CDR2: KGHSH and LQKENI. The CDR3 DNA reads as TGTGCCAGCTCGGTCGGACAGGGAGGCTCTGGAAACACCATATATTTT. This translates into CASSVGQGGSGNTIYF.

The chain joins TRBV23-1 to TRBJ1-6; 10 bases are shared with TRBD1. TRBV23-1 is noted as an ORF with a role that remains uncertain. Trimming took 3 bases from V and 9 from J; bases not matched to a gene: 17. The CDR3 has 19 amino acids. The CDR3 sequence is CASSHPRWEEGQGCSPLHF. CDR3 nucleotide sequence: TGCGCCAGCAGTCATCCTCGATGGGAGGAGGGACAGGGGTGTTCACCCCTCCACTTT.

This chain joins TRBV28 and TRBJ1-2, with 8 nucleotides matching TRBD1. The CDR3 length is 14 residues. Germline V gene sequence: CDR1 MDHEN, CDR2 SYDVKM. Germline trimming cut 2 bases from V and 5 bases from J; bases unmatched to any gene: 4. CDR3 sequence (DNA): TGTGCCAGCAGTTTAGGGGACAGGCGGTATGGCTACACCTTC. Protein: CASSLGDRRYGYTF.

The sample holds a few counts of this clone. The chain employs TRBV3-1 (or the pseudogene TRBV3-2) and TRBJ1-6; D remains ambiguous. The V end lost 4 bases, the J end lost 8 bases, and 6 bases lay between the germline ends. This CDR3 spans 12 amino acids. CDR1 and CDR2 from the germline V gene are LGHDT and YNNKEL (reference sequence). The CDR3 sequence: CASSRTDSPLHF. In DNA, the CDR3 is TGTGCCAGCAGCCGAACAGATTCACCCCTCCACTTT.

The chain combines TRBV5-1 with TRBJ1-1, with 11 bases that match TRBD1. CDR1 and CDR2 (germline): SGHRS, YFSETQ. Trimming at V came to 0 bases and at J to 6 bases, leaving 4 bases not matched to a gene. The CDR3 spans 15 residues. Here the CDR3 DNA reads TGCGCCAGCAGCTTGGATCCGGGACAGGGGGCTGAAGCTTTCTTT. Protein product: CASSLDPGQGAEAFF.

The chain carries TRBV7-9 and TRBJ2-7, with D possibly being TRBD2 (5 bases). With 5 bases removed from V and 0 bases from J, the gap between germline ends came to 11 bases. Germline lookup yields CDR1 SEHNR and CDR2 FQNEAQ (reference sequence). This CDR3 is built from 14 residues. The CDR3 region is CASSLSGISYEQYF. As DNA, the CDR3 is TGTGCCAGCAGCCTTTCCGGGATCTCCTACGAGCAGTACTTC.

This clone was counted a few times. J is TRBJ2-1 and V is TRBV9; D remains unclear. This CDR3 region has 14 residues. The V gene's germline CDR1 is SGDLS and CDR2 YYNGEE. With 0 bases removed from V and 5 bases from J, the gap between germline ends came to 9 bases. CDR3 sequence: CASSVAPGDNEQFF. In nucleotides, the CDR3 is TGTGCCAGCAGCGTAGCTCCGGGTGACAATGAGCAGTTCTTC.

V is TRBV7-9 and J is TRBJ1-2; unclear D gene. The germline gives CDR1 SEHNR, CDR2 FQNEAQ (reference sequence). The germline V and J ends were trimmed by 5 bases and 6 bases, with 10 bases remaining between them. The length of the CDR3 is 12 residues. CDR3: CASSPRTDGYTF. The CDR3 coding sequence is TGTGCCAGCAGCCCTCGGACGGATGGCTACACCTTC.

J is TRBJ2-5 and V is TRBV19; 7 bases map to TRBD1. V dropped 5 bases and J dropped 4; count of bases not matched to a gene: 4. Germline V gene lookup returns CDR1 LNHDA and CDR2 SQIVND (reference sequence). The CDR3 is 13 amino acids. CDR3 sequence reads: CASSSGTVETQYF. The CDR3 bases are TGTGCCAGTAGTTCCGGGACAGTAGAGACCCAGTACTTC.

CDR3 in amino acids: CASSFNPSFEQYF. In DNA form, the CDR3 reads TGTGCCAGCAGCTTTAATCCCTCTTTTGAGCAGTACTTC. V usage is TRBV7-6 and J usage is TRBJ2-7, with unresolved D. V gave up 3 bases and J gave up 7 bases, with 13 bases separating them. Germline CDR1 reads SGHVS; CDR2 reads FNYEAQ. The CDR3 covers 13 residues.

The chain links TRBV2 to TRBJ2-2, with D unclear. Germline-derived CDR1 and CDR2 are SNHLY and FYNNEI. The CDR3 loop spans 14 amino acids. V was clipped by 2 bases and J by 5 bases, with 9 bases between them. Here the CDR3 DNA reads TGTGCCAGCAGTGAAATAGAGTGGACCGGGGAGCTGTTTTTT. Amino acids: CASSEIEWTGELFF. Based on the CDR3 plus reference TRBV2 and TRBJ2-2, the full variable domain is EPEVTQTPSHQVTQMGQEVILRCVPISNHLYFYWYRQILGQKVEFLVSFYNNEISEKSEIFDDQFSVERPDGSNFTLKIRSTKLEDSAMYFCASSEIEWTGELFFGEGSRLTVL.

The J gene is TRBJ1-1, the V gene TRBV5-5, with unresolved D. CDR3 size: 14 residues. The germline V and J ends were trimmed by 4 bases and 2 bases, with 12 bases remaining between them. Germline CDR1 and CDR2: SGHKS and YYEKEE (reference sequence). Here the CDR3 DNA reads TGTGCCAGCAGCGCCATGTCGGGAAACACTGAAGCTTTCTTT. Translating gives CASSAMSGNTEAFF.

The CDR3 sequence is CASSLLGGIGIQETQYF. CDR3 in DNA: TGCGCCAGCAGCTTGCTCGGCGGGATAGGGATACAAGAGACCCAGTACTTC. The V call is TRBV5-1, the J call TRBJ2-5; tentative D call: TRBD2 (6 bases). V lost 1 base to trimming and J lost 2 bases, with 18 bases between them. CDR3 length: 17 amino acids. Germline V CDR1 and CDR2: SGHRS, YFSETQ.

CDR3 nucleotides: TGTGCCAGCAGTTTATCGGGCAGCGGGAGTTTAAATGAGCAGTTCTTC. Amino acid sequence: CASSLSGSGSLNEQFF. The chain links TRBV11-2 to TRBJ2-1, with 8 positions matching TRBD2. The V segment lost 6 bases and the J segment 7 bases; nucleotides outside the gene matches: 14. The CDR3 runs 16 residues. Germline CDR1 reads SGHAT; CDR2 reads FQNNGV. The full variable domain, rest sourced from reference TRBV11-2 and TRBJ2-1, is EAGVAQSPRYKIIEKRQSVAFWCNPISGHATLYWYQQILGQGPKLLIQFQNNGVVDDSQLPKDRFSAERLKGVDSTLKIQPAKLEDSAVYLCASSLSGSGSLNEQFFGPGTRLTVL.